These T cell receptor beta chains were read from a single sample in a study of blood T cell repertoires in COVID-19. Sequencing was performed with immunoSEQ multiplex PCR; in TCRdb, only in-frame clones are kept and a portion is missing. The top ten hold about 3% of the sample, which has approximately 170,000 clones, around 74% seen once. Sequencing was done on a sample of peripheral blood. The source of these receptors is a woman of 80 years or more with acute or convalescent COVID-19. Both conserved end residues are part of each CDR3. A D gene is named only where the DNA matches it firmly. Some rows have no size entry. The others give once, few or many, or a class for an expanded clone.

cdr3_nt: TGTGCCAGCAGTTACTCTAGAGAGAGCTACGAGCAGTACTTC
cdr3_aa: CASSYSRESYEQYF
v_call: TRBV6-5
j_call: TRBJ2-7
clone_size: -
d_call: -

cdr3_nt: TGTGCCAGCAGAGGTGGGGCGAACACTGAAGCTTTCTTT
cdr3_aa: CASRGGANTEAFF
v_call: TRBV11-2
j_call: TRBJ1-1
clone_size: few
d_call: -

cdr3_nt: TGTGCCAGCAGCGTCTCGGGACACTCCTACGAGCAGTACTTC
cdr3_aa: CASSVSGHSYEQYF
v_call: TRBV9
j_call: TRBJ2-7
clone_size: -
d_call: -

cdr3_nt: TGTGCCAGCAGAGCAACAGGGGGGGGCGGCTACACCTTC
cdr3_aa: CASRATGGGGYTF
v_call: TRBV28
j_call: TRBJ1-2
clone_size: -
d_call: TRBD1

cdr3_nt: TGTGCCAGCTCACGACAACCTCTAGCGCTCACAATGAAGGAGCAGTTCTTC
cdr3_aa: CASSRQPLALTMKEQFF
v_call: TRBV18
j_call: TRBJ2-1
clone_size: -
d_call: -

cdr3_nt: TGTGCCAGCCGCATCCTTCAGGGTTATACTGAAGCTTTCTTT
cdr3_aa: CASRILQGYTEAFF
v_call: TRBV27
j_call: TRBJ1-1
clone_size: -
d_call: -

cdr3_nt: TGTGCCAGCAGCTTACCGGGACAGGGGTACAATGAGCAGTTCTTC
cdr3_aa: CASSLPGQGYNEQFF
v_call: TRBV5-5
j_call: TRBJ2-1
clone_size: -
d_call: TRBD1

cdr3_nt: TGCGCCAGCAGCTTGGCCCCGACTAGCGGGAGGAGGAATGAGCAGTTCTTC
cdr3_aa: CASSLAPTSGRRNEQFF
v_call: TRBV5-1
j_call: TRBJ2-1
clone_size: -
d_call: TRBD2

cdr3_nt: TGTGCCAGCAGGCGGACGGGACAGGTAAATCAGCCCCAGCATTTT
cdr3_aa: CASRRTGQVNQPQHF
v_call: TRBV7-2
j_call: TRBJ1-5
clone_size: -
d_call: TRBD1

cdr3_nt: TGTGCCAGCAGCTTAGACTTCGCCAGGGACACCGGGGAGCTGTTTTTT
cdr3_aa: CASSLDFARDTGELFF
v_call: TRBV11-3
j_call: TRBJ2-2
clone_size: -
d_call: -

cdr3_nt: TGTGCCAGCAGTTTTTGGCAGGGGTTGGGAGAGACCCAGTACTTC
cdr3_aa: CASSFWQGLGETQYF
v_call: TRBV6-5
j_call: TRBJ2-5
clone_size: -
d_call: -

cdr3_nt: TGTGCCATCAGTTCCGTTGCGGCCCACACTGAAGCTTTCTTT
cdr3_aa: CAISSVAAHTEAFF
v_call: TRBV10-3
j_call: TRBJ1-1
clone_size: -
d_call: -

cdr3_nt: TGCGCCAGCAGCTTAGGCGGGAGGTTCTACAATGAGCAGTTCTTC
cdr3_aa: CASSLGGRFYNEQFF
v_call: TRBV5-1
j_call: TRBJ2-1
clone_size: -
d_call: TRBD2

cdr3_nt: TGTGCCAGCAGCCCGACAGGGGGTAGCGCCGGGGAGCTGTTTTTT
cdr3_aa: CASSPTGGSAGELFF
v_call: TRBV7-2
j_call: TRBJ2-2
clone_size: many
d_call: TRBD1

cdr3_nt: TGTGCCAGCAGCTTAACGACACAATTGAACACTGAAGCTTTCTTT
cdr3_aa: CASSLTTQLNTEAFF
v_call: TRBV11-2
j_call: TRBJ1-1
clone_size: -
d_call: -

cdr3_nt: TGTGCCAGCAGCTTGTACAGCTACAATGAGCAGTTCTTC
cdr3_aa: CASSLYSYNEQFF
v_call: TRBV5-8
j_call: TRBJ2-1
clone_size: -
d_call: -

cdr3_nt: TGCGCCAGCAACCCGACAAGGGGCCAAACTGACGAGCAGTACTTC
cdr3_aa: CASNPTRGQTDEQYF
v_call: TRBV10-1
j_call: TRBJ2-7
clone_size: -
d_call: -

cdr3_nt: TGTGCCAGCGCTTCCTTTAAGACTGCAACTAATGAAAAACTGTTTTTT
cdr3_aa: CASASFKTATNEKLFF
v_call: TRBV28
j_call: TRBJ1-4
clone_size: -
d_call: -

cdr3_nt: TGTGCCAGTAGTCCTACAGGGTACTTGAACACCGGGGAGCTGTTTTTT
cdr3_aa: CASSPTGYLNTGELFF
v_call: TRBV19
j_call: TRBJ2-2
clone_size: -
d_call: -

cdr3_nt: TGTGCCAGCAGCCCCCCGCGGCCAGATACGCAGTATTTT
cdr3_aa: CASSPPRPDTQYF
v_call: TRBV7-8
j_call: TRBJ2-3
clone_size: -
d_call: -

cdr3_nt: TGTGCCAGTAGTTACAGGCACACTAGCACAGATACGCAGTATTTT
cdr3_aa: CASSYRHTSTDTQYF
v_call: TRBV19
j_call: TRBJ2-3
clone_size: -
d_call: -

cdr3_nt: TGTGCCAGCAGCAGGAGTGGGGGCTCAGGGCAGCCCCAGCATTTT
cdr3_aa: CASSRSGGSGQPQHF
v_call: TRBV5-5
j_call: TRBJ1-5
clone_size: -
d_call: -

cdr3_nt: TGCGCCAGCAGCTCCGGGCGTGCGGGAACAGATACGCAGTATTTT
cdr3_aa: CASSSGRAGTDTQYF
v_call: TRBV5-1
j_call: TRBJ2-3
clone_size: once
d_call: -

cdr3_nt: TGTGCCAGCAGCTTAGGCGGACTGGGGACAGGGTTTCATGAGCAGTTCTTC
cdr3_aa: CASSLGGLGTGFHEQFF
v_call: TRBV13
j_call: TRBJ2-1
clone_size: -
d_call: TRBD1

cdr3_nt: TGTGCCAGCAGCGTAGGGGGCAGGACGAAGTTCCAAGAGACCCAGTACTTC
cdr3_aa: CASSVGGRTKFQETQYF
v_call: TRBV9
j_call: TRBJ2-5
clone_size: -
d_call: -

cdr3_nt: TGTGCCAGCAGCTTAGCTAGCGGGGGGTACAATGAGCAGTTCTTC
cdr3_aa: CASSLASGGYNEQFF
v_call: TRBV11-3
j_call: TRBJ2-1
clone_size: -
d_call: TRBD2

cdr3_nt: TGCGCCAGCAGCTTGGAAACAGGGTGGGTTAGCGAGCAGTACTTC
cdr3_aa: CASSLETGWVSEQYF
v_call: TRBV5-1
j_call: TRBJ2-7
clone_size: -
d_call: -

cdr3_nt: TGCGCCAGCAGCTTGCAACCGGGACAGGGGCAGGAGCAGTACTTC
cdr3_aa: CASSLQPGQGQEQYF
v_call: TRBV5-1
j_call: TRBJ2-7
clone_size: -
d_call: TRBD1

cdr3_nt: TGCGCCAGCAGCACTACAGGGGGCCCCCTTCAAGAGACCCAGTACTTC
cdr3_aa: CASSTTGGPLQETQYF
v_call: TRBV5-1
j_call: TRBJ2-5
clone_size: -
d_call: TRBD1

cdr3_nt: TGCGCCAGCAGCCCGGGGTCTTCGGCTGGGGAGCTGTTTTTT
cdr3_aa: CASSPGSSAGELFF
v_call: TRBV5-1
j_call: TRBJ2-2
clone_size: -
d_call: -

cdr3_nt: TGTGCCAGCAGGGGTAGACAGGCTAACTATGGCTACACCTTC
cdr3_aa: CASRGRQANYGYTF
v_call: TRBV7-3
j_call: TRBJ1-2
clone_size: -
d_call: -

cdr3_nt: TGTGCCAGCAGCCCATACGGGGAAATGAACACTGAAGCTTTCTTT
cdr3_aa: CASSPYGEMNTEAFF
v_call: TRBV5-4
j_call: TRBJ1-1
clone_size: -
d_call: -

cdr3_nt: TGCAGCGTTGTTAGGGGGACAGGGAACACCGGGGAGCTGTTTTTT
cdr3_aa: CSVVRGTGNTGELFF
v_call: TRBV29-1
j_call: TRBJ2-2
clone_size: once
d_call: TRBD1

cdr3_nt: TGTGCCAGCAGTTTCCGACTAGCGGACGATCTCACAGATACGCAGTATTTT
cdr3_aa: CASSFRLADDLTDTQYF
v_call: TRBV28
j_call: TRBJ2-3
clone_size: -
d_call: TRBD2

cdr3_nt: TGTGCCAGCAGTGAACTAAGAGGGACAGGGGGCTTTGGAAACACCATATATTTT
cdr3_aa: CASSELRGTGGFGNTIYF
v_call: TRBV6-1
j_call: TRBJ1-3
clone_size: few
d_call: TRBD1

cdr3_nt: TGCGCCAGCAGCTTGGATGGACAGTTGAACACTGAAGCTTTCTTT
cdr3_aa: CASSLDGQLNTEAFF
v_call: TRBV5-1
j_call: TRBJ1-1
clone_size: -
d_call: -

cdr3_nt: TGTGCCAGCTCACCCTGGACTAGCGGAAATTCCTACGAGCAGTACTTC
cdr3_aa: CASSPWTSGNSYEQYF
v_call: TRBV18
j_call: TRBJ2-7
clone_size: -
d_call: TRBD2